This T cell receptor (beta chain) is drawn from a study of CD8+ T cells in alopecia areata. The ends lost 2 bases at V and 4 bases at J; junction bases unmatched: 3. Germline V gene data show CDR1 as FNHDT and CDR2 as SITEND (reference sequence). CDR3 length: 16 residues. This clone was observed a handful of times. Its antigen is not identified. Gene and germline names: mouse. The CDR3 goes on 4 residues after the read ends, and that part is filled in from the germline J gene. Extracted RNA was reverse transcribed, and the resulting cDNA served as sequencing template. Produced via immunoSEQ multiplex PCR; TCRdb's table is partial and in-frame only. The sample presents around 290,000 clones, none singletons. The pooled cutaneous lymph node cells were sorted using several markers (CD4, CD8alpha, NKG2D, NKG2ACE and others). Study findings and constraints: Affected scalp, especially in alopecia totalis/universalis, had a higher clonality than normal scalp did.

Sequencing was carried out using CD4+ T cells sorted from a lymph node. The rearrangement uses TRBV19 and TRBJ2-2; the match to TRBD1 covers 12 bases. The receptor was derived from a C3H/HeJ mouse with alopecia areata. Mouse strain MHC haplotype: H2-k. The sequenced part of the CDR3 DNA is TGTGCCAGCAGTATGGGGGACAGGGGGCCCACCGGG. Amino acids: CASSMGDRGPTG. The entire CDR3 is CASSMGDRGPTGQLYF.